The clone carrying this TCR beta chain was observed many times. Its antigen is not identified. TCRdb passed the reads through MiXCR, listing each CDR3 protein once. The table has 600,000 to 700,000 distinct CDR3 sequences, around a third seen once. This sample was taken from a study of T cell repertoires in cytomegalovirus infection. For the study at large: CMV epitopes used comprised recently identified HLA-C-restricted ones and well-studied HLA-B-restricted ones. Based on public TCR beta signatures, there were indications of CMV infection and of a matching HLA type. Study findings and constraints: CMV-specific TCR beta clonotypes restricted by HLA-C were the ones dominating the ex vivo response.

CDR3 length: 15 amino acids. Trimming pared 5 bases from V and 5 bases from J, leaving 16 bases between. The germline V gene has CDR1 SGHTA and CDR2 FQGNSA. This chain connects TRBV7-2 to TRBJ1-5; D uncertain. The source of this sequence is a human donor in good health (CMV status not recorded). Some clones in this sample may be carry-over from other donors' samples. The sequencing used cultured PBMCs, collected from culture after CMV antigen stimulation. CDR3 sequence (DNA): TGTGCCAGCAGCCCGGAAATCAACAGAGATCAGCCCCAGCATTTT. Translated, it gives CASSPEINRDQPQHF.